These 24 T cell receptor beta chains were sequenced from one sample in a study of technical replicates of blood from a few donors. Produced via immunoSEQ multiplex PCR; TCRdb's table is partial and in-frame only. The table includes approximately 79,000 clones, approximately 97% detected once. Source material: T cells isolated from PBMCs. The source is a human donor in good health.

The chain has TRBV6-5 and TRBJ2-1; 12 positions agree with TRBD2. Germline V lookup: CDR1 MNHEY, CDR2 SVGAGI. Trimming at V came to 6 bases and at J to 6 bases, leaving 6 bases not matched to a gene. The CDR3 runs 15 residues. For the CDR3, the DNA is TGTGCCAGCAGCCCTCGACTAGCGGGAGTCAATGAGCAGTTCTTC. Translated: CASSPRLAGVNEQFF.

This clone was detected once. CDR3 loop: CASSGTGTGKGYTF. DNA of the CDR3: TGTGCCAGCAGCGGGACCGGGACAGGGAAAGGCTACACCTTC. The chain carries TRBV5-4 and TRBJ1-2; 9 bases match TRBD1. This CDR3 is 14 amino acids long. Trimming took 4 bases from V and 8 from J; bases not matched to a gene: 9. Looked up from germline, CDR1 is SGHNT and CDR2 is YYREEE (reference sequence).

This chain links TRBV25-1 with TRBJ2-1; 8 positions agree with TRBD2. The germline V gene encodes CDR1 MGHDK and CDR2 SYGVNS. The trim removed 4 bases at V and 4 bases at J, leaving 3 bases unmatched. The CDR3 runs 14 residues. The CDR3 DNA reads TGTGCCAGCAGTGCGCCTAGCGGGTACAATGAGCAGTTCTTC. The encoded protein is CASSAPSGYNEQFF.

The chain joins TRBV11-2 to TRBJ1-2, with TRBD1 matching 10 bases. CDR3 length: 16 residues. V trimming: 2 bases; J trimming: 8 bases; junction bases outside the gene matches: 11. Germline CDR1 SGHAT, CDR2 FQNNGV. DNA for the CDR3: TGTGCCAGCAGCTTATACTTGGGACAGGGGTCCGGGGGCTACACCTTC. Protein: CASSLYLGQGSGGYTF.

This chain uses TRBV4-1 with TRBJ1-2, with TRBD1 matching over 9 bases. Germline CDR1 MGHRA, CDR2 YSYEKL. The CDR3 spans 16 residues. The V segment lost 4 bases and the J segment 9 bases; nucleotides outside the gene matches: 15. Here the CDR3 reads CASSRRGKDRGRSYTF. The CDR3 region has the DNA TGCGCCAGCAGCCGAAGGGGTAAGGACAGGGGCAGGAGCTACACCTTC.

The chain links TRBV5-1 to TRBJ1-1, with D unclear. Germline loops: CDR1 SGHRS, CDR2 YFSETQ. The V gene lost 6 bases and the J gene lost 4 bases, with 16 bases spanning the gap. CDR3 length equals 14 residues. The CDR3: CASTPQASGTEAFF. The CDR3 DNA reads as TGCGCCAGCACCCCGCAGGCGAGCGGCACTGAAGCTTTCTTT.

DNA for the CDR3: TGTGCCAGCAGCTTTGGCAACGGGGAGACCCAGTACTTC. It codes for CASSFGNGETQYF. This sequence joins TRBV11-2 and TRBJ2-5; D is undetermined. Germline values: CDR1 SGHAT, CDR2 FQNNGV. The CDR3 runs to 13 residues. Trimming shortened V by 3 bases and J by 5 bases, and 10 bases separated the two germline ends.

This chain connects TRBV7-6 to TRBJ2-7; TRBD2 matches at 9 bases. Trimming at V came to 2 bases and at J to 7 bases, leaving 9 bases not matched to a gene. The CDR3 loop spans 15 amino acids. The germline V gene has CDR1 SGHVS and CDR2 FNYEAQ. The CDR3, as DNA: TGTGCCAGCAGCTTAACACCAGCGGGGGGTCGGGAGCAGTACTTC. This encodes CASSLTPAGGREQYF.

The rearrangement uses TRBV13 and TRBJ2-1; 8 bases agree with TRBD2. The CDR3 spans 16 residues. The junction had 13 bases not matched to a gene; V was cut back by 5 bases and J by 7 bases. Germline V gene data show CDR1 as PRHDT and CDR2 as FYEKMQ (reference sequence). The DNA of the CDR3 is TGTGCCAGCAGCCCCAGGGAGCGGGGGCCGGTGAATGAGCAGTTCTTC. Protein sequence: CASSPRERGPVNEQFF.

The genes are TRBV4-1 and TRBJ1-5; TRBD1 agrees at 7 bases. After removal of 4 bases from V and 8 bases from J, the junction contained 20 bases not matched to a gene. CDR1 is MGHRA, CDR2 YSYEKL, per germline. CDR3 length: 18 amino acids. DNA for the CDR3: TGCGCCAGCAGCCCTTACATAACGCGAGAGACAGGGTTAGAGCCCCAGCATTTT. Translated: CASSPYITRETGLEPQHF.

CDR3 nucleotide sequence: TGTGCCAGCAGACTCCAGGGCTCCTACGAGCAGTACTTC. It codes for CASRLQGSYEQYF. The chain employs TRBV5-6 and TRBJ2-7; a weak D match, TRBD1 (5 bases). Trimming pared 5 bases from V and 0 bases from J, leaving 9 bases between. This CDR3 is built from 13 residues. Germline V gene sequence: CDR1 SGHDT, CDR2 YYEEEE.

J is TRBJ1-2 and V is TRBV4-1, with unresolved D. Between the trimmed V and J ends, which lost 3 bases and 2 bases, there was a span of 19 bases. The germline V gene has CDR1 MGHRA and CDR2 YSYEKL. The CDR3 length is 17 residues. The CDR3 spells CASSHLVVGGRNYGYTF. CDR3 sequence (DNA): TGCGCCAGCAGCCACTTGGTCGTCGGAGGCCGAAACTATGGCTACACCTTC.

This rearrangement joins TRBV25-1 to TRBJ1-6; TRBD1 agrees at 7 bases. J gave up 3 bases and V 1 base, and 3 bases lay outside the gene matches. The germline V gene has CDR1 MGHDK and CDR2 SYGVNS. This CDR3 region has 16 residues. The CDR3 is CASSELGGRYNSPLHF. The CDR3 DNA follows: TGTGCCAGCAGTGAATTAGGGGGCCGCTATAATTCACCCCTCCACTTT.

The chain employs TRBV15 and TRBJ2-4; D unclear. This CDR3 spans 15 amino acids. Trimming stripped 5 bases from V and 3 bases from J, with 14 bases between. Germline values: CDR1 LNHNV, CDR2 YYDKDF (reference sequence). DNA for the CDR3: TGTGCCACCAGCGTGCCGTCTGGAGTCAAAAACATTCAGTACTTC. It yields the protein CATSVPSGVKNIQYF.

The chain carries TRBV6-4 and TRBJ2-3, with D possibly being TRBD2 (5 bases). Germline V gene sequence: CDR1 MRHNA, CDR2 SNTAGT. V lost 9 bases to trimming and J lost 6 bases, with 25 bases between them. CDR3 size: 16 residues. CDR3 DNA sequence: TGTGCCAGAGTTAAAGTATTTTACTACAAGCGGGATACGCAGTATTTT. This sequence encodes CARVKVFYYKRDTQYF.

The gene calls are TRBV27 and TRBJ1-6; D not resolved. With 2 bases removed from V and 12 bases from J, the gap between germline ends came to 23 bases. Germline CDR1 and CDR2: MNHEY and SMNVEV (reference sequence). The CDR3 sequence is 17 residues long. The CDR3 spells CASSLGRNTIIIQPLHF. DNA of the CDR3: TGTGCCAGCAGTTTAGGGAGAAACACAATCATAATTCAACCCCTCCACTTT.

V is TRBV11-2 and J is TRBJ1-1; D is possibly TRBD1 (6 bases). Germline CDR1 and CDR2: SGHAT and FQNNGV. The CDR3 is 15 amino acids. Between the trimmed V and J ends, which lost 3 bases and 2 bases, there was a span of 13 bases. CDR3 protein: CASSLERGINTEAFF. CDR3 nucleotide sequence: TGTGCCAGCAGCTTGGAAAGGGGGATCAACACTGAAGCTTTCTTT.

The chain employs TRBV5-1 and TRBJ2-7; D is possibly TRBD2 (6 bases). Per germline, CDR1 SGHRS and CDR2 YFSETQ. This CDR3 is 14 amino acids long. V dropped 7 bases and J dropped 1 base, with 15 bases sitting between them. CDR3 protein: CASQTLAESYEQYF. The DNA for the CDR3 is TGCGCCAGCCAAACCTTAGCGGAATCCTACGAGCAGTACTTC. Looking up the rest from reference TRBV5-1 and TRBJ2-7 gives the full variable domain: KAGVTQTPRYLIKTRGQQVTLSCSPISGHRSVSWYQQTPGQGLQFLFEYFSETQRNKGNFPGRFSGRQFSNSRSEMNVSTLELGDSALYLCASQTLAESYEQYFGPGTRLTVT.

This clone was counted once. The chain joins TRBV5-6 to TRBJ2-2; unclear D gene. The CDR3 consists of 16 residues. V dropped 0 bases and J dropped 6 bases, with 15 bases sitting between them. CDR1 is SGHDT and CDR2 is YYEEEE in the germline V gene. Written as DNA, the CDR3 is TGTGCCAGCAGCTTGGGTTACAGATCATTCCCCGGGGAGCTGTTTTTT. Amino acids: CASSLGYRSFPGELFF.

V usage is TRBV5-1 and J usage is TRBJ1-2, with D possibly TRBD1 on 6 matching bases. Looked up from germline, CDR1 is SGHRS and CDR2 is YFSETQ. V was clipped by 2 bases and J by 3 bases, with 14 bases between them. There are 15 residues in the CDR3. For the CDR3, the DNA is TGCGCCAGCAGCTTATCCAGGGGTTTGGACTATGGCTACACCTTC. Amino acid sequence: CASSLSRGLDYGYTF. The complete variable domain, with remaining parts taken from reference TRBV5-1 and TRBJ1-2, reads KAGVTQTPRYLIKTRGQQVTLSCSPISGHRSVSWYQQTPGQGLQFLFEYFSETQRNKGNFPGRFSGRQFSNSRSEMNVSTLELGDSALYLCASSLSRGLDYGYTFGSGTRLTVV.

The V gene is TRBV11-2, the J gene TRBJ1-3; possible D gene TRBD1, 5 bases. Per germline, CDR1 SGHAT and CDR2 FQNNGV. Trimming removed 2 bases from V and 9 bases from J, with 17 bases in between. The CDR3 sequence is 15 residues long. The CDR3 nucleotides read TGTGCCAGCAGCTTACGGGGGACGGGGGGAGGCACCATATATTTT. This translates into CASSLRGTGGGTIYF.

The V call is TRBV6-1, the J call TRBJ2-7, with TRBD2 matching 8 bases. CDR1 and CDR2 (germline): MNHNS, SASEGT. Trimming took 10 bases from V and 4 from J; bases not matched to a gene: 6. This CDR3 comprises 12 residues. CDR3 coding DNA: TGTGCCATCTCTACTAGCGGATACGAGCAGTACTTC. It is translated as CAISTSGYEQYF.

This chain connects TRBV20-1 to TRBJ2-7, with D perhaps matching TRBD2 (5 bases). The CDR3 is 11 amino acids. In germline, CDR1 is DFQATT, CDR2 SNEGSKA (reference sequence). The V and J ends lost 4 bases and 7 bases respectively, with 11 bases between them. DNA for the CDR3: TGCAGTGCTATACGCGGAGGTGAGCAGTACTTC. Its translation is CSAIRGGEQYF.

The V gene is TRBV7-2, the J gene TRBJ2-3; TRBD2 matches at 9 bases. The CDR3 totals 16 residues. Per the germline V gene, CDR1 is SGHTA and CDR2 is FQGNSA. V was clipped by 0 bases and J by 1 base; unmatched bases: 2. CDR3 sequence (DNA): TGTGCCAGCAGCTTAGCGGCGGGAGGGCGCACAGATACGCAGTATTTT. It is translated as CASSLAAGGRTDTQYF.